Each of the 14 T cell receptor beta chains below was sequenced from the same sample in a study of blood T cell repertoires in COVID-19 (dated by TCRdb to the early 2020s). Library preparation used the immunoSEQ multiplex PCR assay. The table comes from immuneACCESS by way of TCRdb, which keeps in-frame sequences with V and J called. Part of the clones is missing from these tables; in studies checked, under half for an unresolved V gene and the rest for unknown reasons. A total of roughly 220,000 clones appear in this sample, around 90% of them only once. The top ten clones comprise around 15% of the sample. The sequenced material came from PBMCs or T cells enriched from blood (not recorded which). The receptors derive from a woman between 50 and 59 years old with acute COVID-19.

The V call is TRBV9, the J call TRBJ1-1; 7 nucleotides line up with TRBD1. This CDR3 is built from 14 residues. Germline CDR1 SGDLS, CDR2 YYNGEE. V shed 0 bases, J shed 5 bases, and the junction held 4 bases outside the gene matches. The CDR3 region has the DNA TGTGCCAGCAGCGTAGGAGGGGGCTGGACTGAAGCTTTCTTT. Translating gives CASSVGGGWTEAFF.

The chain uses TRBV7-2 and TRBJ1-5; TRBD1 agrees at 10 bases. Germline CDR1 is SGHTA and CDR2 is FQGNSA. CDR3 length: 14 amino acids. The V and J ends lost 5 bases and 7 bases, in that order; junction bases with no gene match: 5. Here the CDR3 reads CASSEGQGKQPQHF. The CDR3 DNA reads TGTGCCAGCAGCGAGGGACAGGGGAAACAGCCCCAGCATTTT.

V is TRBV2 and J is TRBJ2-7; 10 nucleotides align to TRBD1. Germline V gene lookup returns CDR1 SNHLY and CDR2 FYNNEI. The CDR3 totals 14 residues. Unmatched junction bases numbered 8, after V lost 10 bases and J lost 2 bases. For the CDR3, the DNA is TGTGCCACTATAGGACAGGGGGAGGCCTACGAGCAGTACTTC. Protein sequence: CATIGQGEAYEQYF.

This chain uses TRBV2 with TRBJ2-3, with 9 bases matching TRBD2. Per germline, CDR1 SNHLY and CDR2 FYNNEI. The CDR3 contains 16 residues. V dropped 5 bases and J dropped 3; count of bases not matched to a gene: 9. The CDR3 DNA sequence: TGTGCCAGCAGTTTCGTAGCGGGAGCAGCGACAGATACGCAGTATTTT. This translates into CASSFVAGAATDTQYF.

The rearrangement links TRBV18 to TRBJ2-2; D possibly corresponds to TRBD1 (6 bases). The germline CDR1 and CDR2 sequences are KGHSH and LQKENI. The ends were cut back, 7 bases at V and 1 base at J, with 10 bases in the middle. The CDR3 is 14 amino acids. CDR3 protein: CASLPGQNTGELFF. The DNA of the CDR3 is TGTGCCAGCTTGCCGGGACAGAACACCGGGGAGCTGTTTTTT.

Remarks on this clone: In the same sample, other DNA sequences code for this CDR3. The V gene is TRBV3-1 (or the pseudogene TRBV3-2), the J gene TRBJ2-7; D unresolved. Germline values: CDR1 LGHDT, CDR2 YNNKEL (reference sequence). Trimming took 6 bases from V and 0 from J, leaving 12 bases between them. This CDR3 has 14 residues. The CDR3 region has the DNA TGTGCCAGCAGTCCTCAGGTGAGCTCCTACGAGCAGTACTTC. Its translation is CASSPQVSSYEQYF.

The rearrangement links TRBV7-2 to TRBJ2-1, with D maybe TRBD2 (6 bases). The CDR3 consists of 13 residues. Germline V lookup: CDR1 SGHTA, CDR2 FQGNSA. V lost 0 bases and J 10 bases, leaving 10 bases between the germline ends. CDR3 in DNA: TGTGCCAGCAGCTTAGCTCTTGGGGGGGAGCAGTTCTTC. Translation: CASSLALGGEQFF.

V is TRBV28 and J is TRBJ2-5; 8 bases agree with TRBD2. Germline V gives CDR1 MDHEN, CDR2 SYDVKM. The CDR3 extends over 14 amino acids. V lost 5 bases to trimming and J lost 1 base; unmatched junction nucleotides: 3. The CDR3 reads CASSPSGPQETQYF. The CDR3 bases are TGTGCCAGCAGTCCTAGCGGGCCCCAAGAGACCCAGTACTTC.

The V and J genes are TRBV28 and TRBJ2-2, with 8 bases that match TRBD2. Germline-derived CDR1 and CDR2 are MDHEN and SYDVKM. There are 14 residues in the CDR3. Trimming cost V 8 bases and J 4 bases; bases outside gene matches: 6. The CDR3 here is CASGAGGFTGELFF. The CDR3 bases are TGTGCCAGCGGGGCGGGAGGTTTCACCGGGGAGCTGTTTTTT.

The chain uses TRBV4-2 and TRBJ2-7, with D tentatively TRBD2 (6 bases). Germline assignment: CDR1 LGHNA and CDR2 YNFKEQ. This CDR3 contains 16 residues. V lost 0 bases to trimming and J lost 3 bases, with 15 bases between them. The CDR3 spells CASSQDLGGAGYEQYF. The CDR3 DNA sequence: TGTGCCAGCAGCCAAGATCTAGGCGGAGCGGGCTACGAGCAGTACTTC.

This sequence joins TRBV12-5 and TRBJ2-3; D is possibly TRBD2 (6 bases). The germline V gene has CDR1 LGHNT and CDR2 FRNRAP. This CDR3 is built from 16 residues. V was pared by 0 bases and J by 4 bases, with 14 bases between. In nucleotides, the CDR3 is TGTGCTAGTGGTTTGGTACTCGGAGGGAGCCCAGATACGCAGTATTTT. The encoded protein is CASGLVLGGSPDTQYF.

This clone was observed once. The chain recombines TRBV7-8 with TRBJ1-1, with a tentative D call TRBD1 (6 bases). This CDR3 has 13 amino acids. The V gene lost 6 bases and the J gene lost 1 base, with 9 bases spanning the gap. Germline CDR1 is SGHVS and CDR2 is FQNEAQ. CDR3 loop: CASSQQGNTEAFF. In nucleotides, the CDR3 is TGTGCCAGCAGTCAACAGGGGAACACTGAAGCTTTCTTT.

The chain has TRBV6-2 or TRBV6-3 and TRBJ1-1; 10 bases agree with TRBD1. Germline lookup yields CDR1 MNHEY and CDR2 SVGEGT. The trim removed 2 bases at V and 6 bases at J, leaving 6 bases unmatched. The CDR3 runs 15 residues. As DNA, the CDR3 is TGTGCCAGCAGTTACAGGCGACAGGGGGCTTCTGAAGCTTTCTTT. Amino acid sequence: CASSYRRQGASEAFF.

This clone occurred once. CDR3 nucleotide sequence: TGTGCCAGCAGACTAGCGCATGAGCAGTTCTTC. Translating it yields CASRLAHEQFF. The chain employs TRBV5-6 and TRBJ2-1, with 7 bases lining up with TRBD2. V lost 5 bases and J lost 8; bases outside the gene matches: 1. This CDR3 has 11 residues. Germline V CDR1 and CDR2: SGHDT, YYEEEE.